Below are 27 T cell receptor beta chains sequenced from a single sample in a study of T cell responses to AZD1222 COVID-19 vaccine. Repertoires were generated with immunoSEQ multiplex PCR, while TCRdb's copy carries only in-frame clones and drops some. The sample contains about 79,000 clones, around 81% of which appear only once. Sequencing used peripheral blood, obtained on day 0 of AZD1222 vaccination. The origin of the receptors is an adult in good health.

The chain has TRBV6-5 and TRBJ1-6; unclear D gene. The CDR3 is 15 residues long. V shed 6 bases and J shed 4 bases, with 13 bases lying between them. From germline, CDR1 is MNHEY and CDR2 SVGAGI. The CDR3 spells CASSPESFYNSPLHF. Written as DNA, the CDR3 is TGTGCCAGCAGCCCGGAGAGCTTTTATAATTCACCCCTCCACTTT.

V is TRBV3-1 (or the pseudogene TRBV3-2) and J is TRBJ1-2; 9 positions match TRBD1. This CDR3 spans 13 amino acids. V shed 1 base and J 8 bases; nucleotides not matched to a gene: 2. Per the germline V gene, CDR1 is LGHDT and CDR2 is YNNKEL (reference sequence). In nucleotides, the CDR3 is TGTGCCAGCAGCCAAGGACAGGGGGGCGGCTACACCTTC. Translation gives CASSQGQGGGYTF.

V and J are TRBV7-9 and TRBJ1-4; D is ambiguous. V lost 4 bases to trimming and J lost 1 base, with 13 bases between them. The CDR3 contains 16 residues. Germline V gives CDR1 SEHNR, CDR2 FQNEAQ (reference sequence). The CDR3 DNA reads as TGTGCCAGCAGCTCGGCTATGACACTAACTAATGAAAAACTGTTTTTT. Translated, it gives CASSSAMTLTNEKLFF.

The rearrangement links TRBV14 to TRBJ1-5; no firm D call. CDR1 and CDR2 (germline): SGHDN, FVKESK. This CDR3 is 15 amino acids long. V dropped 4 bases and J dropped 0 bases, with 10 bases sitting between them. CDR3 loop: CASSRRAVSNQPQHF. The CDR3 region has the DNA TGTGCCAGCAGCCGCCGCGCCGTTAGCAATCAGCCCCAGCATTTT.

The chain links TRBV28 to TRBJ2-7; D gene uncertain. The V and J ends lost 4 bases and 7 bases respectively, with 14 bases between them. Germline V gene lookup returns CDR1 MDHEN and CDR2 SYDVKM. CDR3 length: 13 amino acids. In nucleotides, the CDR3 is TGTGCCAGCAGTTCTCAGACTCCTCCTGAGCAGTACTTC. This encodes CASSSQTPPEQYF. The full variable domain, its missing parts supplied by reference TRBV28 and TRBJ2-7, is DVKVTQSSRYLVKRTGEKVFLECVQDMDHENMFWYRQDPGLGLRLIYFSYDVKMKEKGDIPEGYSVSREKKERFSLILESASTNQTSMYLCASSSQTPPEQYFGPGTRLTVT.

This chain joins TRBV3-1 (or the pseudogene TRBV3-2) and TRBJ2-7, with 11 positions matching TRBD1. The CDR3 runs 14 residues. CDR1 and CDR2 (germline): LGHDT, YNNKEL (reference sequence). V lost 6 bases and J lost 2; bases outside the gene matches: 3. CDR3 DNA: TGTGCCAGCAGATCGGGACAGGGGGCCTACGAGCAGTACTTC. Protein sequence: CASRSGQGAYEQYF.

V and J are TRBV27 and TRBJ1-5; D is possibly TRBD1 (5 bases). The CDR3 totals 13 residues. Trimming shortened V by 4 bases and J by 3 bases, and 7 bases separated the two germline ends. The germline CDR1 and CDR2 sequences are MNHEY and SMNVEV (reference sequence). CDR3 DNA sequence: TGTGCCAGCAGTTGGGGACCCAATCAGCCCCAGCATTTT. Protein sequence: CASSWGPNQPQHF.

This clone was detected ten times or more. V usage is TRBV3-1 (or the pseudogene TRBV3-2) and J usage is TRBJ2-1; D uncertain. The CDR3 totals 13 residues. Trimming took off 1 base at V and 3 bases at J, with 4 bases between the two ends. Germline CDR1 is LGHDT and CDR2 is YNNKEL (reference sequence). Written as DNA, the CDR3 is TGTGCCAGCAGCCAAGGGCACTACAATGAGCAGTTCTTC. Residues: CASSQGHYNEQFF.

V and J are TRBV19 and TRBJ2-1, with D possibly matching TRBD1 (5 bases). Germline CDR1 is LNHDA and CDR2 is SQIVND (reference sequence). The CDR3 length is 14 residues. Between the trimmed V and J ends, which lost 7 bases and 6 bases, there was a span of 16 bases. As DNA, the CDR3 is TGTGCCAGTAACAAGGCAAACCAGGGCAATGAGCAGTTCTTC. Amino acid sequence: CASNKANQGNEQFF.

CDR3 residues: CASSQDSGPQGYTF. CDR3 DNA: TGCGCCAGCAGCCAAGATTCCGGACCGCAGGGCTACACCTTC. This chain connects TRBV4-1 to TRBJ1-2; no clear D gene. The V and J ends lost 0 bases and 8 bases respectively, with 13 bases between them. There are 14 residues in the CDR3. Germline CDR1 reads MGHRA; CDR2 reads YSYEKL.

The chain combines TRBV9 with TRBJ2-1; 9 bases map to TRBD2. With V trimmed by 6 bases and J by 6 bases, 10 bases remained unmatched. CDR3 size: 15 residues. Germline V gene sequence: CDR1 SGDLS, CDR2 YYNGEE. In nucleotides, the CDR3 is TGTGCCAGCACCTCGGGGACTAGCTCCGCCAATGAGCAGTTCTTC. Encoded protein: CASTSGTSSANEQFF.

The rearrangement joins TRBV19 to TRBJ1-1; D gene unclear. Trimming stripped 5 bases from V and 0 bases from J, with 7 bases between. The CDR3 contains 13 residues. CDR1 and CDR2 (germline): LNHDA, SQIVND (reference sequence). The CDR3 DNA is TGTGCCAGTAGTTTTATGGTGAACACTGAAGCTTTCTTT. Its protein is CASSFMVNTEAFF.

The rearrangement joins TRBV30 to TRBJ1-1; D is possibly TRBD1 (5 bases). Germline V gene data show CDR1 as GTSNPN and CDR2 as SVGIG (reference sequence). The CDR3 spans 13 residues. V was trimmed by 7 bases and J by 4 bases, leaving 16 bases between them. The CDR3 DNA reads as TGTGCCTCGCCTCAGACAGCGGGCACTGAAGCTTTCTTT. This gives the protein CASPQTAGTEAFF. The whole variable domain, filled in from reference TRBV30 and TRBJ1-1, reads SQTIHQWPATLVQPVGSPLSLECTVEGTSNPNLYWYRQAAGRGLQLLFYSVGIGQISSEVPQNLSASRPQDRQFILSSKKLLLSDSGFYLCASPQTAGTEAFFGQGTRLTVV.

This chain uses TRBV5-1 with TRBJ2-7; 7 bases align to TRBD1. The V gene end was trimmed by 0 bases and the J gene end by 0 bases; junction bases not matched to a gene: 6. Per the germline V gene, CDR1 is SGHRS and CDR2 is YFSETQ. This CDR3 has 16 residues. The CDR3 reads CASSLGTGTVSYEQYF. The CDR3 DNA follows: TGCGCCAGCAGCTTGGGGACCGGGACAGTCTCCTACGAGCAGTACTTC.

This clone was picked up a small number of times. The rearrangement joins TRBV7-9 to TRBJ2-1; TRBD2 matches at 12 bases. V trimming: 5 bases; J trimming: 2 bases; junction bases outside the gene matches: 7. The CDR3 contains 17 residues. The germline gives CDR1 SEHNR, CDR2 FQNEAQ (reference sequence). The CDR3: CASSSLAGGVAYNEQFF. The CDR3 bases are TGTGCCAGCAGCAGTCTAGCGGGAGGGGTAGCCTACAATGAGCAGTTCTTC.

This chain joins TRBV10-3 and TRBJ2-3, with D maybe TRBD2 (7 bases). The length of the CDR3 is 14 residues. Trimming pared 3 bases from V and 4 bases from J, leaving 11 bases between. Per the germline V gene, CDR1 is ENHRY and CDR2 is SYGVKD. The CDR3 region is CAISEGGESDTQYF. CDR3 coding DNA: TGTGCCATCAGTGAAGGGGGGGAATCAGATACGCAGTATTTT.

The genes are TRBV27 and TRBJ1-3; 7 bases agree with TRBD1. The V and J ends lost 6 bases and 1 base, in that order; junction bases with no gene match: 9. The CDR3 totals 16 residues. CDR1 and CDR2 (germline): MNHEY, SMNVEV (reference sequence). The CDR3 reads CASRKSPQGSGNTIYF. The CDR3 DNA reads TGTGCCAGCAGGAAATCCCCACAGGGGTCTGGAAACACCATATATTTT.

The chain recombines TRBV6-1 with TRBJ1-5, with 7 bases identical to TRBD1. CDR3 length: 15 amino acids. Losses at the gene ends were 1 base for V and 5 bases for J; bases not matched to a gene: 5. Germline lookup yields CDR1 MNHNS and CDR2 SASEGT. As DNA, the CDR3 is TGTGCCAGCAGTGAAGACGGACAGGCCTATCAGCCCCAGCATTTT. Its translation is CASSEDGQAYQPQHF.

V is TRBV3-1 (or the pseudogene TRBV3-2) and J is TRBJ2-1; possibly TRBD1 for D (7 bases). The CDR3 is made up of 14 amino acids. From germline, CDR1 is LGHDT and CDR2 YNNKEL (reference sequence). Trimming shortened V by 4 bases and J by 9 bases, and 16 bases separated the two germline ends. The CDR3 protein is CASSLTGDSREQFF. The CDR3 DNA reads TGTGCCAGCAGCCTAACAGGGGACTCACGTGAGCAGTTCTTC.

V and J are TRBV30 and TRBJ2-1; D remains unclear. The CDR3 has 12 amino acids. The V end lost 7 bases, the J end lost 4 bases, and 11 bases lay between the germline ends. Germline V gene sequence: CDR1 GTSNPN, CDR2 SVGIG (reference sequence). CDR3 loop: CALVRVYNEQFF. The CDR3 bases are TGTGCCTTGGTCCGGGTTTACAATGAGCAGTTCTTC.

The genes are TRBV4-1 and TRBJ1-6; the D is unclear. The germline CDR1 and CDR2 sequences are MGHRA and YSYEKL. Deletions cut 4 bases from V and 7 bases from J, with 11 bases between. The CDR3 runs 14 residues. This chain's CDR3 is CASSPRVFNSPLHF. The CDR3, as DNA: TGCGCCAGCAGCCCCCGGGTTTTCAATTCACCCCTCCACTTT.

The V and J genes are TRBV5-1 and TRBJ1-1, with D uncertain. The CDR3 length is 13 residues. Trimming took 4 bases from V and 7 from J, leaving 14 bases between them. CDR1 and CDR2 (germline): SGHRS, YFSETQ. The CDR3 DNA sequence: TGCGCCAGCAGCCCTCCGGACGGTTATGAAGCTTTCTTT. This translates into CASSPPDGYEAFF. Full variable domain (missing parts from reference TRBV5-1 and TRBJ1-1): KAGVTQTPRYLIKTRGQQVTLSCSPISGHRSVSWYQQTPGQGLQFLFEYFSETQRNKGNFPGRFSGRQFSNSRSEMNVSTLELGDSALYLCASSPPDGYEAFFGQGTRLTVV.

J is TRBJ2-2 and V is TRBV11-2; D is undetermined. Germline V gene data show CDR1 as SGHAT and CDR2 as FQNNGV. V was cut by 0 bases and J by 5 bases, with 10 bases left in between. The CDR3 is made up of 15 amino acids. The CDR3 DNA reads as TGTGCCAGCAGCTTAGATCGCATTGGAACCGGGGAGCTGTTTTTT. Translating gives CASSLDRIGTGELFF.

The chain recombines TRBV11-2 with TRBJ1-1; 8 bases are shared with TRBD1. The V gene end was trimmed by 2 bases and the J gene end by 5 bases; junction bases not matched to a gene: 4. Germline-derived CDR1 and CDR2 are SGHAT and FQNNGV. The CDR3 has 14 residues. CDR3 sequence reads: CASSLPRQGTEAFF. The DNA for the CDR3 is TGTGCCAGCAGCTTACCTCGACAGGGGACTGAAGCTTTCTTT.

The sample holds one count of this clone. The J gene is TRBJ2-5, the V gene TRBV30; 12 bases match TRBD2. Trimming at V came to 1 base and at J to 5 bases, leaving 11 bases not matched to a gene. Per the germline V gene, CDR1 is GTSNPN and CDR2 is SVGIG (reference sequence). CDR3 size: 17 residues. CDR3 coding DNA: TGTGCCTGGAGTGCTGGCTATCTAGCGGGGGGGCGGGAGACCCAGTACTTC. Translating gives CAWSAGYLAGGRETQYF.

The V and J genes are TRBV7-6 and TRBJ2-3, with 8 bases fitting TRBD1. J gave up 0 bases and V 6 bases, and 17 bases lay outside the gene matches. CDR1 is SGHVS and CDR2 is FNYEAQ in the germline V gene. The CDR3 has 19 amino acids. As DNA, the CDR3 is TGTGCCAGCAGACCCATTCGGACAGGGAGTCACCATAGCACAGATACGCAGTATTTT. Its translation: CASRPIRTGSHHSTDTQYF. Full variable domain (remainder filled in from reference TRBV7-6 and TRBJ2-3): GAGVSQSPRYKVTKRGQDVALRCDPISGHVSLYWYRQALGQGPEFLTYFNYEAQQDKSGLPNDRFSAERPEGSISTLTIQRTEQRDSAMYRCASRPIRTGSHHSTDTQYFGPGTRLTVL.

This chain connects TRBV7-7 to TRBJ2-1, with 8 bases that match TRBD2. The CDR3 consists of 14 residues. The germline gives CDR1 SSHAT, CDR2 FNYEAQ (reference sequence). J was trimmed by 9 bases and V by 1 base; bases with no gene match: 5. The CDR3 DNA reads as TGTGCCAGCAGCTTAGGGAGCGGGAGCGGTGAGCAGTTCTTC. Its translation is CASSLGSGSGEQFF.